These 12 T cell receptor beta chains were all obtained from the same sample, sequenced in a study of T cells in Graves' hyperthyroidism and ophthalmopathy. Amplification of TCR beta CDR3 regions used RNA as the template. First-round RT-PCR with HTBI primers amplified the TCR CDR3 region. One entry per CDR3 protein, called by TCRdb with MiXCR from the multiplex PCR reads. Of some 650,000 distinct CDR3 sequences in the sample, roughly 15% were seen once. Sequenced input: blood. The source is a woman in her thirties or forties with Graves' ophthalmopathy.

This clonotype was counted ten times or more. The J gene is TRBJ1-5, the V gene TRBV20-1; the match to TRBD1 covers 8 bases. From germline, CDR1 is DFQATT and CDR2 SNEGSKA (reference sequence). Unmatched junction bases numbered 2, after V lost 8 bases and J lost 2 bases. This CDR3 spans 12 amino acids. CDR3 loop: CSPGGGNQPQHF. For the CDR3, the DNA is TGCAGTCCAGGGGGCGGCAATCAGCCCCAGCATTTT.

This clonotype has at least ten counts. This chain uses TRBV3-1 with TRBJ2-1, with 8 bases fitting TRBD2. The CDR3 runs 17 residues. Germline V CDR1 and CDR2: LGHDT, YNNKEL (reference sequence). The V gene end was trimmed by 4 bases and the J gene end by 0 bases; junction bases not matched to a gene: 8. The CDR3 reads CASSRNLGTSSYNEQFF. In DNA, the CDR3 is TGTGCCAGCAGCCGAAACCTCGGGACTAGCTCCTACAATGAGCAGTTCTTC.

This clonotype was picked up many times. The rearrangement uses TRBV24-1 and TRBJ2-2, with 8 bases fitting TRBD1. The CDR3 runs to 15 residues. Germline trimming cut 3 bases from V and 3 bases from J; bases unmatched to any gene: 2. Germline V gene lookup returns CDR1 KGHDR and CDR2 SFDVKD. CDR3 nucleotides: TGTGCCACCAGTGATCAGGGACAGGACACCGGGGAGCTGTTTTTT. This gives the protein CATSDQGQDTGELFF.

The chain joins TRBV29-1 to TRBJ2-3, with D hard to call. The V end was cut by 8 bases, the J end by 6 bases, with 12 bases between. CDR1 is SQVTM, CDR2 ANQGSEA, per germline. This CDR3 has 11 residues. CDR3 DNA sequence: TGCAGCCCCATGGTGGTCGATACGCAGTATTTT. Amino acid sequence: CSPMVVDTQYF.

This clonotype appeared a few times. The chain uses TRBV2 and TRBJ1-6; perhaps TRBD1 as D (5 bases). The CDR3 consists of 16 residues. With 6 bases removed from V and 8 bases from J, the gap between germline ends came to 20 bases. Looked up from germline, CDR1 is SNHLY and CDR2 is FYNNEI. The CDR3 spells CASSLKEGSWDSPLHF. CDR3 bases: TGTGCCAGCAGCCTAAAAGAGGGGTCATGGGATTCACCCCTCCACTTT.

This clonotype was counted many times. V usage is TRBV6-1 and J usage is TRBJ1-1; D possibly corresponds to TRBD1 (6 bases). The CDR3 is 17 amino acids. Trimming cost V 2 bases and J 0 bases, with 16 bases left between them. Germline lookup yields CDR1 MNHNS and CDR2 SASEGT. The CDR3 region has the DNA TGTGCCAGCAGTGAACCTTTCAGGGGAGAGATGAACACTGAAGCTTTCTTT. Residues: CASSEPFRGEMNTEAFF.

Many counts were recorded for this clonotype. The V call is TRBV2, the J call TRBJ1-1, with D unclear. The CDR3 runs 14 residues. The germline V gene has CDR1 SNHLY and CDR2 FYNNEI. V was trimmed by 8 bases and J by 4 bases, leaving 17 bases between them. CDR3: CASVPTFGGTEAFF. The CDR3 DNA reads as TGTGCCAGCGTCCCTACCTTCGGCGGCACTGAAGCTTTCTTT. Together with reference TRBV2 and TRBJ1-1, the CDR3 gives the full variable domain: EPEVTQTPSHQVTQMGQEVILRCVPISNHLYFYWYRQILGQKVEFLVSFYNNEISEKSEIFDDQFSVERPDGSNFTLKIRSTKLEDSAMYFCASVPTFGGTEAFFGQGTRLTVV.

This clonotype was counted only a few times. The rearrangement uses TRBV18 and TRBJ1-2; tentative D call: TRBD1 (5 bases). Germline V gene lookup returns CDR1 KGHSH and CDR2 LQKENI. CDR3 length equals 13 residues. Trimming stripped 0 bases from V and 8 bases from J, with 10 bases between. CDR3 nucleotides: TGTGCCAGCTCACCACCGGCAGGGCAGGGCTACACCTTC. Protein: CASSPPAGQGYTF.

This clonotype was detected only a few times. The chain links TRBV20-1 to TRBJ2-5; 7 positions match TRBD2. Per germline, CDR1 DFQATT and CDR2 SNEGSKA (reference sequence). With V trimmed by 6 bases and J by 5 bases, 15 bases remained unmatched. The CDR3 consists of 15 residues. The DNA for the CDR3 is TGCAGTGCCCGGTTAACGGGGGGTGCGTTGGAGACCCAGTACTTC. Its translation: CSARLTGGALETQYF.

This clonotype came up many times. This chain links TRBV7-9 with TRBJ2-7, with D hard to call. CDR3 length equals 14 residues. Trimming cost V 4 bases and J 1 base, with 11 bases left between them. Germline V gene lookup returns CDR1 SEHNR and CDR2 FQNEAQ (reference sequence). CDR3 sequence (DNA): TGTGCCAGCAGCTCTGAGACGGTATCCTACGAGCAGTACTTC. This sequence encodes CASSSETVSYEQYF.

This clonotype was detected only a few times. In nucleotides, the CDR3 is TGCGCCAGCAGCGCCCCCGGGACTAGCGGGAGATTGGAGCAGTTCTTC. Its protein product is CASSAPGTSGRLEQFF. The J gene is TRBJ2-1, the V gene TRBV4-1, with 14 nucleotides matching TRBD2. Trimming removed 5 bases from V and 10 bases from J; junction bases left unmatched: 10. The CDR3 contains 16 residues. CDR1 and CDR2 (germline): MGHRA, YSYEKL.

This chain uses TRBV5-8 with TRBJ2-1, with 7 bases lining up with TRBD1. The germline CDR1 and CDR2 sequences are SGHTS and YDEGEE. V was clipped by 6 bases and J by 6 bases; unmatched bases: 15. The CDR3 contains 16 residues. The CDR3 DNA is TGTGCCAGCAACCAAAAGCAGGGGGTGACTTTCAATGAGCAGTTCTTC. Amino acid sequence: CASNQKQGVTFNEQFF.